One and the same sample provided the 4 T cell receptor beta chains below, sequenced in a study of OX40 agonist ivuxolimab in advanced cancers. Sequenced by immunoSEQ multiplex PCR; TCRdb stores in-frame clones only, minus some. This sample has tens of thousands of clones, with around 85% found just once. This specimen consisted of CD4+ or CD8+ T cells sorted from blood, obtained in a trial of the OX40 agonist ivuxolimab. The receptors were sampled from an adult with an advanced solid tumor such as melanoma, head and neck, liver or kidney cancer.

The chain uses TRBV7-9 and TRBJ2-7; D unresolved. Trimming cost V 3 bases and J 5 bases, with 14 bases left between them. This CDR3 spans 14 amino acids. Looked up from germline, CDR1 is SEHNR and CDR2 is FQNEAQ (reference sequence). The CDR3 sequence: CASSFDRVGDEQYF. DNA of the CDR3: TGTGCCAGCAGCTTTGATAGGGTTGGAGACGAGCAGTACTTC.

In nucleotides, the CDR3 is TGTGCCAGCAGCCCCCGGACAGGGTGGGAGACCCAGTACTTC. Translating it yields CASSPRTGWETQYF. The J gene is TRBJ2-5, the V gene TRBV5-8; the match to TRBD1 covers 8 bases. The CDR3 loop spans 14 amino acids. Per germline, CDR1 SGHTS and CDR2 YDEGEE. Trimming cost V 4 bases and J 5 bases; bases outside gene matches: 7.

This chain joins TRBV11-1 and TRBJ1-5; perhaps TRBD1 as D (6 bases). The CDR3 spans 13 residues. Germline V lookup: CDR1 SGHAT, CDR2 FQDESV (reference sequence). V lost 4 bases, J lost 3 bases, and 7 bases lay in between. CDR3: CASSYRDNQPQHF. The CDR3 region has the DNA TGTGCCAGCAGCTACAGGGACAATCAGCCCCAGCATTTT.

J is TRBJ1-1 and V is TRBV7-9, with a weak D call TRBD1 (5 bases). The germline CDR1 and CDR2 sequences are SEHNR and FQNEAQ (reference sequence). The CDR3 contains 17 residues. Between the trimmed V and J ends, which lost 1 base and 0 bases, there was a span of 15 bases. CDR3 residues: CASSLVAGMGMNTEAFF. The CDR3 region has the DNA TGTGCCAGCAGCTTAGTGGCAGGGATGGGAATGAACACTGAAGCTTTCTTT.